This TCR beta chain is drawn from a study of regulatory T cells in long-lasting Graves disease. The germline V gene has CDR1 LGHDT and CDR2 YNNKEL (reference sequence). The CDR3 extends over 16 amino acids. Losses at the gene ends were 3 bases for V and 5 bases for J; bases not matched to a gene: 6. The time point denotes: newly diagnosed GD, antithyroid drugs for less than 3 months. The authors made the TCR library using RNA they extracted from PBMCs. Assembly of TCR beta libraries relied on iRepertoire HTBI primers together with Arm-PCR of CDR3 regions. TCRdb analysed the multiplex PCR reads with MiXCR anew, one entry per CDR3 protein. The sample has over 500,000 distinct CDR3 sequences, under 20% seen once. The same sample was also used in a study of T cells in Graves' hyperthyroidism and ophthalmopathy.

The specimen was peripheral blood mononuclear cells (PBMCs), collected at new diagnosis, from a patient treated with antithyroid drugs. The chain carries TRBV3-1 and TRBJ2-3; 12 positions agree with TRBD2. This receptor was identified in a woman in her twenties or thirties with Graves disease. The CDR3 bases are TGTGCCAGCAGCCACAGACTAGCGGGAGCGGAAGATACGCAGTATTTT. This encodes CASSHRLAGAEDTQYF.